This T cell receptor (beta chain) came from a study of blood T cell repertoires in COVID-19. Sequenced by immunoSEQ multiplex PCR; TCRdb stores in-frame clones only, minus some. The table lists approximately 210,000 clones, around 91% of them singletons. CDR1 LGHNT and CDR2 FRNRAP come from the germline V gene. The CDR3 is made up of 14 amino acids. V was clipped by 3 bases and J by 6 bases, with 12 bases between them. Sequenced material: peripheral blood. The TCR originated in a woman between 35 and 50 years old with acute or convalescent COVID-19. The V gene is TRBV12-5, the J gene TRBJ1-5, with D maybe TRBD1 (6 bases). The CDR3: CASGLSGQSQPQHF. The CDR3 bases are TGTGCTAGTGGTTTATCGGGACAAAGTCAGCCCCAGCATTTT.